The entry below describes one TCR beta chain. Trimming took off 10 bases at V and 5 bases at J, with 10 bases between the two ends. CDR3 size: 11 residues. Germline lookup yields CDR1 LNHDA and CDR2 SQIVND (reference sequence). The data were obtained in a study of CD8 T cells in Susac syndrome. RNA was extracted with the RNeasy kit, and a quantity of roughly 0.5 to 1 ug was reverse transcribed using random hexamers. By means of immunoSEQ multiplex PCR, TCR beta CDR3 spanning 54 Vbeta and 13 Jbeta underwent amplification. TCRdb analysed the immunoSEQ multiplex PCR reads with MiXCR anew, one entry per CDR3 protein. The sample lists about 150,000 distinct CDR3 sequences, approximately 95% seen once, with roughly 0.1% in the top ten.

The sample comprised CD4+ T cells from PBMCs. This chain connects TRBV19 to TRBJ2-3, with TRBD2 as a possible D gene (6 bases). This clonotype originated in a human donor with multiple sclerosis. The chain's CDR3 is CATGTGDTQYF. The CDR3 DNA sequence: TGTGCCACAGGGACTGGAGATACGCAGTATTTT.